Given below is one T cell receptor beta chain in context. Its antigen is unidentified. Naive CD8 cells comprised CD45RO-negative, CCR7-positively selected cells, excluding terminally differentiated effector memory CD45RA+ cells. This sample is drawn from a study of shared clonotypes between healthy human individuals. Study summary: Each donor's CD8 memory used one plate, CD8 naive two, each CD4 subset three.

The CDR3 is made up of 18 amino acids. Germline V gives CDR1 LGHNA, CDR2 YSLEER. J lost 2 bases, V lost 0 bases, and 10 bases had no gene match. This table comes from immunoSEQ multiplex PCR, and its TCRdb copy is limited to in-frame clones, with some not included. The sample holds 2 million to 2.5 million clones; about 95% are singletons and the top ten take roughly 1%. Overall study findings and caveats: Naive CD4 clonotype sharing across four donors was approximately 5%.

The sample was naive CD8+ T cells sorted from blood. The chain couples TRBV4-3 to TRBJ1-3; TRBD1 matches 7 bases. This receptor was obtained from a man in his late teens or twenties in good health. The CDR3 reads CASSQDPGTAITGNTIYF. The CDR3 nucleotides read TGCGCCAGCAGCCAAGATCCCGGGACAGCGATTACTGGAAACACCATATATTTT.